The rows below give T cell receptor beta chains drawn from one sample of a study of blood T cell repertoires in COVID-19. Some clones are missing from TCRdb's copy, which holds only in-frame ones; the method was immunoSEQ multiplex PCR. The sample has some 150,000 clones, over 65% seen once. Sequenced input: peripheral blood. These receptors all stem from a man in his 70s with acute or convalescent COVID-19. Each CDR3 is given with its conserved first and last residue. D genes are given only for firm matches. Not all rows give a size; the values are once, few, many and, for expanded clones, a class.

V gene: TRBV28
J gene: TRBJ2-3
D gene: TRBD2
clone size: few
CDR3 protein: CASSLAGGGHTQYF
CDR3 DNA: TGTGCCAGCAGTTTAGCGGGGGGGGGCCATACGCAGTATTTT

V gene: TRBV5-1
J gene: TRBJ2-5
D gene: .
clone size: .
CDR3 protein: CASSLGWRETQYF
CDR3 DNA: TGCGCCAGCAGCTTGGGTTGGAGAGAGACCCAGTACTTC

V gene: TRBV25-1
J gene: TRBJ2-3
D gene: .
clone size: .
CDR3 protein: CASSVGLALSTDTQYF
CDR3 DNA: TGTGCCAGCAGTGTAGGGCTAGCGCTTAGCACAGATACGCAGTATTTT

V gene: TRBV11-2
J gene: TRBJ2-1
D gene: TRBD2
clone size: .
CDR3 protein: CASSLLAANNEQFF
CDR3 DNA: TGTGCCAGCAGCTTACTAGCGGCGAACAATGAGCAGTTCTTC

V gene: TRBV5-1
J gene: TRBJ1-3
D gene: .
clone size: .
CDR3 protein: CASSLSAGGSGNTIYF
CDR3 DNA: TGCGCCAGCAGCCTGTCCGCGGGGGGCTCTGGAAACACCATATATTTT

V gene: TRBV25-1
J gene: TRBJ2-7
D gene: .
clone size: .
CDR3 protein: CASSEDSISEQYF
CDR3 DNA: TGTGCCAGCAGTGAAGACAGTATCAGCGAGCAGTACTTC

V gene: TRBV5-8
J gene: TRBJ2-5
D gene: TRBD2
clone size: .
CDR3 protein: CASSPRLGGQETQYF
CDR3 DNA: TGTGCCAGCAGCCCGAGGTTGGGGGGGCAAGAGACCCAGTACTTC

V gene: TRBV7-9
J gene: TRBJ2-1
D gene: .
clone size: .
CDR3 protein: CASSRLGSSYNEQFF
CDR3 DNA: TGTGCCAGCAGCAGACTAGGCAGCTCCTACAATGAGCAGTTCTTC

V gene: TRBV7-9
J gene: TRBJ1-1
D gene: .
clone size: .
CDR3 protein: CASSLSGDTEAFF
CDR3 DNA: TGTGCCAGCAGCTTATCGGGGGACACTGAAGCTTTCTTT

V gene: TRBV7-2
J gene: TRBJ1-1
D gene: .
clone size: many
CDR3 protein: CASSRLVAEAFF
CDR3 DNA: TGTGCCAGCAGCCGCCTGGTGGCCGAAGCTTTCTTT

V gene: TRBV5-1
J gene: TRBJ2-2
D gene: TRBD1
clone size: .
CDR3 protein: CAMGDRVGGELFF
CDR3 DNA: TGCGCCATGGGGGACAGGGTCGGCGGGGAGCTGTTTTTT

V gene: TRBV5-4
J gene: TRBJ2-7
D gene: .
clone size: .
CDR3 protein: CASSLGNSGLGEQYF
CDR3 DNA: TGTGCCAGCAGCTTAGGTAATTCAGGTCTCGGCGAGCAGTACTTC

V gene: TRBV7-5
J gene: TRBJ1-2
D gene: .
clone size: .
CDR3 protein: CAKSLKRQGKLYYGYTF
CDR3 DNA: TGTGCCAAAAGCTTAAAGAGACAGGGAAAGTTGTACTATGGCTACACCTTC

V gene: TRBV19
J gene: TRBJ2-5
D gene: .
clone size: .
CDR3 protein: CASSTRQPQETQYF
CDR3 DNA: TGTGCCAGTAGTACCCGACAGCCACAAGAGACCCAGTACTTC

V gene: TRBV3-1/TRBV3-2
J gene: TRBJ1-6
D gene: .
clone size: .
CDR3 protein: CASSLPGGTGSPLHF
CDR3 DNA: TGTGCCAGCAGCCTCCCCGGGGGAACAGGTTCACCCCTCCACTTT

V gene: TRBV7-2
J gene: TRBJ1-4
D gene: .
clone size: .
CDR3 protein: CASSFQAGPEGGEKLFF
CDR3 DNA: TGTGCCAGCAGCTTCCAGGCCGGGCCAGAAGGGGGTGAAAAACTGTTTTTT

V gene: TRBV23-1
J gene: TRBJ1-1
D gene: TRBD1
clone size: few
CDR3 protein: CASSQSGQGVENTEAFF
CDR3 DNA: TGCGCCAGCAGTCAATCCGGACAGGGGGTAGAGAACACTGAAGCTTTCTTT

V gene: TRBV4-1
J gene: TRBJ1-4
D gene: TRBD1
clone size: .
CDR3 protein: CASSQGTGGVNGEKLFF
CDR3 DNA: TGCGCCAGCAGCCAAGGGACAGGGGGCGTTAATGGTGAAAAACTGTTTTTT

V gene: TRBV2
J gene: TRBJ2-7
D gene: .
clone size: .
CDR3 protein: CASSATHFGTYEQYF
CDR3 DNA: TGTGCCAGCAGTGCGACTCATTTCGGAACCTACGAGCAGTACTTC

V gene: TRBV5-1
J gene: TRBJ2-3
D gene: TRBD1
clone size: .
CDR3 protein: CASRGTDTDTQYF
CDR3 DNA: TGCGCCAGCAGGGGGACAGACACAGATACGCAGTATTTT

V gene: TRBV18
J gene: TRBJ1-4
D gene: .
clone size: .
CDR3 protein: CASSPTANEKLFF
CDR3 DNA: TGTGCCAGCTCACCTACAGCTAATGAAAAACTGTTTTTT

V gene: TRBV5-1
J gene: TRBJ2-5
D gene: .
clone size: .
CDR3 protein: CASSLSGGAGQETQYF
CDR3 DNA: TGCGCCAGCAGCTTGAGTGGGGGCGCCGGTCAAGAGACCCAGTACTTC

V gene: TRBV13
J gene: TRBJ2-7
D gene: .
clone size: .
CDR3 protein: CASSLGLGEQYF
CDR3 DNA: TGTGCCAGCAGCTTAGGACTAGGCGAGCAGTACTTC

V gene: TRBV5-1
J gene: TRBJ2-3
D gene: .
clone size: .
CDR3 protein: CASSLTAGVETDTQYF
CDR3 DNA: TGCGCCAGCAGCTTAACCGCAGGGGTAGAGACAGATACGCAGTATTTT

V gene: TRBV4-1
J gene: TRBJ2-7
D gene: .
clone size: .
CDR3 protein: CASSQGGTAIYEQYF
CDR3 DNA: TGCGCCAGCAGCCAAGGCGGGACAGCGATCTACGAGCAGTACTTC

V gene: TRBV7-2
J gene: TRBJ1-2
D gene: .
clone size: .
CDR3 protein: CASSLILTNGYTF
CDR3 DNA: TGTGCCAGCAGCTTAATCTTGACAAATGGCTACACCTTC

V gene: TRBV27
J gene: TRBJ2-7
D gene: TRBD1
clone size: .
CDR3 protein: CASSHGQGDLDEQYF
CDR3 DNA: TGTGCCAGCAGCCATGGACAGGGTGATCTGGACGAGCAGTACTTC

V gene: TRBV2
J gene: TRBJ2-1
D gene: .
clone size: .
CDR3 protein: CASSLNVAYNEQFF
CDR3 DNA: TGTGCCAGCAGCCTGAACGTCGCGTACAATGAGCAGTTCTTC

V gene: TRBV3-1/TRBV3-2
J gene: TRBJ2-6
D gene: TRBD2
clone size: .
CDR3 protein: CASSQASGSGANVLTF
CDR3 DNA: TGTGCCAGCAGCCAAGCTAGCGGCTCTGGGGCCAACGTCCTGACTTTC

V gene: TRBV29-1
J gene: TRBJ1-1
D gene: TRBD1
clone size: .
CDR3 protein: CSGKGDGQGEAFF
CDR3 DNA: TGCAGCGGAAAGGGCGATGGACAGGGAGAAGCTTTCTTT

V gene: TRBV19
J gene: TRBJ2-7
D gene: TRBD1
clone size: .
CDR3 protein: CASNYQGAHEQYF
CDR3 DNA: TGTGCCAGTAACTATCAGGGGGCCCACGAGCAGTACTTC

V gene: TRBV7-9
J gene: TRBJ2-7
D gene: .
clone size: few
CDR3 protein: CASSFTGMSGEQYF
CDR3 DNA: TGTGCCAGCAGCTTTACAGGGATGAGTGGCGAGCAGTACTTC

V gene: TRBV2
J gene: TRBJ2-2
D gene: .
clone size: .
CDR3 protein: CASSISWSGELFF
CDR3 DNA: TGTGCCAGCAGCATTAGCTGGTCCGGGGAGCTGTTTTTT

V gene: TRBV18
J gene: TRBJ2-7
D gene: TRBD1
clone size: .
CDR3 protein: CASSTGPQGVYEQYF
CDR3 DNA: TGTGCCAGCTCTACAGGGCCGCAGGGGGTCTACGAGCAGTACTTC

V gene: TRBV29-1
J gene: TRBJ1-4
D gene: .
clone size: .
CDR3 protein: CSVLKGANEKLFF
CDR3 DNA: TGCAGCGTATTAAAGGGAGCTAATGAAAAACTGTTTTTT

V gene: TRBV4-2
J gene: TRBJ2-3
D gene: TRBD2
clone size: few
CDR3 protein: CASSLGTGAGAETDTQYF
CDR3 DNA: TGTGCCAGCAGCCTCGGTACCGGGGCGGGAGCAGAGACAGATACGCAGTATTTT

V gene: TRBV6-5
J gene: TRBJ2-7
D gene: TRBD1
clone size: .
CDR3 protein: CASTLRDREAYEQYF
CDR3 DNA: TGTGCCAGCACCCTCCGGGACAGGGAGGCCTACGAGCAGTACTTC

V gene: TRBV28
J gene: TRBJ1-6
D gene: .
clone size: .
CDR3 protein: CASSSEEGWRNNSPLHF
CDR3 DNA: TGTGCCAGCAGTTCCGAGGAGGGATGGCGTAATAATTCACCCCTCCACTTT

V gene: TRBV5-1
J gene: TRBJ1-2
D gene: .
clone size: .
CDR3 protein: CASSFKQGSDYGYTF
CDR3 DNA: TGCGCCAGCAGCTTCAAACAGGGAAGTGACTATGGCTACACCTTC

V gene: TRBV5-8
J gene: TRBJ1-2
D gene: TRBD1
clone size: .
CDR3 protein: CASSFEGGTGNYGYTF
CDR3 DNA: TGTGCCAGCAGCTTTGAAGGAGGGACAGGGAACTATGGCTACACCTTC

V gene: TRBV9
J gene: TRBJ1-4
D gene: TRBD1
clone size: .
CDR3 protein: CASSATGTVNEKLFF
CDR3 DNA: TGTGCCAGCAGCGCCACCGGGACAGTCAATGAAAAACTGTTTTTT

V gene: TRBV3-1/TRBV3-2
J gene: TRBJ2-7
D gene: .
clone size: .
CDR3 protein: CASSQQVYEQYF
CDR3 DNA: TGTGCCAGCAGCCAACAGGTATACGAGCAGTACTTC

V gene: TRBV28
J gene: TRBJ1-1
D gene: .
clone size: .
CDR3 protein: CASSLMMEIEAFF
CDR3 DNA: TGTGCCAGCAGTTTAATGATGGAGATTGAAGCTTTCTTT

V gene: TRBV29-1
J gene: TRBJ2-5
D gene: TRBD2
clone size: .
CDR3 protein: CSVGGAEETQYF
CDR3 DNA: TGCAGCGTCGGGGGGGCTGAAGAGACCCAGTACTTC

V gene: TRBV15
J gene: TRBJ2-7
D gene: TRBD1
clone size: .
CDR3 protein: CATSVGQGRGGEQYF
CDR3 DNA: TGTGCCACCAGCGTAGGACAGGGGCGCGGTGGCGAGCAGTACTTC

V gene: TRBV11-2
J gene: TRBJ1-6
D gene: TRBD1
clone size: .
CDR3 protein: CASSPGTVSSYNSPLHF
CDR3 DNA: TGTGCCAGCAGCCCAGGGACAGTGAGCTCCTATAATTCACCCCTCCACTTT

V gene: TRBV5-1
J gene: TRBJ1-1
D gene: TRBD1
clone size: few
CDR3 protein: CASSLGTGEHEAFF
CDR3 DNA: TGCGCCAGCAGCTTGGGAACAGGGGAGCATGAAGCTTTCTTT

V gene: TRBV10-1
J gene: TRBJ2-3
D gene: TRBD2
clone size: .
CDR3 protein: CASRRAGTDTQYF
CDR3 DNA: TGCGCCAGCCGGAGAGCGGGAACAGATACGCAGTATTTT

V gene: TRBV20-1
J gene: TRBJ2-5
D gene: TRBD2
clone size: .
CDR3 protein: CSASAGGGETQYF
CDR3 DNA: TGCAGTGCTAGTGCGGGAGGAGGAGAGACCCAGTACTTC